What follows is one T cell receptor beta chain and its context. The sample originates from a study of CD8 T cells in Susac syndrome. It was with random hexamers that roughly 0.5 to 1 ug RNA was reverse transcribed. A single record per CDR3 protein comes from TCRdb applying MiXCR to the immunoSEQ multiplex PCR reads. Among around 100,000 distinct CDR3 sequences listed, 95% were seen once. The T cells that were sequenced for TCR beta were CD8+ and CD4+ cells from blood. Sequenced input: CD8+ T cells from PBMCs. The TCR comes from a human donor with Susac syndrome.

CDR3 protein: CASSAPGRREQYF. CDR3 bases: TGTGCCAGCAGTGCCCCGGGCCGACGGGAGCAGTACTTC. The rearrangement joins TRBV12-3 or TRBV12-4 to TRBJ2-7; D is uncertain. The CDR3 has 13 residues. V was pared by 5 bases and J by 7 bases, with 15 bases between.